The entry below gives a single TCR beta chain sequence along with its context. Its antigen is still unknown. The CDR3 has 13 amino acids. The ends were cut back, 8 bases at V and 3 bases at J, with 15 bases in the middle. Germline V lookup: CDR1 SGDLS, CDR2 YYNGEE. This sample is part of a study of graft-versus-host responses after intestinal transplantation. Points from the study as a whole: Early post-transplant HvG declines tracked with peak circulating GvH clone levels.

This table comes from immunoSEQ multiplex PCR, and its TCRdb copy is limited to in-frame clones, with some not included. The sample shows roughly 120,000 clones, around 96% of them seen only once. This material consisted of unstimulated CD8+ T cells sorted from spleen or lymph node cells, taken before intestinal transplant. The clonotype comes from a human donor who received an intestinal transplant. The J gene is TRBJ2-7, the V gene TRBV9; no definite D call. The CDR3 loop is CASSTAIDYEQYF. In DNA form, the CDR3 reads TGTGCCAGTTCGACTGCTATTGACTACGAGCAGTACTTC. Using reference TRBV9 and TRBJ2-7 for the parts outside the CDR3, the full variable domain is DSGVTQTPKHLITATGQRVTLRCSPRSGDLSVYWYQQSLDQGLQFLIQYYNGEERAKGNILERFSAQQFPDLHSELNLSSLELGDSALYFCASSTAIDYEQYFGPGTRLTVT.